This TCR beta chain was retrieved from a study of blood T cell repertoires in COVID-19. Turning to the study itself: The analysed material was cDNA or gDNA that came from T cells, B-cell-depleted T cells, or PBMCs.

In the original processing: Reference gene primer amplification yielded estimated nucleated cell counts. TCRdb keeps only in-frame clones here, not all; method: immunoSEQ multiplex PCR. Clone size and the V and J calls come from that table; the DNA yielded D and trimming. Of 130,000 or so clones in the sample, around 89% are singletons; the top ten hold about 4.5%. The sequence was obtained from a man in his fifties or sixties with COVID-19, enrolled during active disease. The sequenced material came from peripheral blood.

This CDR3 reads CASSLLGQGNSPLHF. DNA of the CDR3: TGTGCCAGCAGCTTACTGGGACAGGGAAATTCACCCCTCCACTTT. The gene calls are TRBV2 and TRBJ1-6; 9 nucleotides line up with TRBD1. J lost 7 bases, V lost 6 bases, and 7 bases had no gene match. Per the germline V gene, CDR1 is SNHLY and CDR2 is FYNNEI. This CDR3 has 15 amino acids. Full variable domain (rest looked up from reference TRBV2 and TRBJ1-6): EPEVTQTPSHQVTQMGQEVILRCVPISNHLYFYWYRQILGQKVEFLVSFYNNEISEKSEIFDDQFSVERPDGSNFTLKIRSTKLEDSAMYFCASSLLGQGNSPLHFGNGTRLTVT.